This TCR beta chain was sequenced during a study of T cells after yellow fever vaccination. Study overall: Each low-cell-number fraction was prepared by means of SMART-Seq v4 Ultra Low Input. Study-wide results and caveats: The presence of abundant clonotypes contaminating from the bulk population was possible in FACS-sorted repertoires. Most clones from primary vaccination were detected again post-booster (about 95% CD4, more than 85% CD8).

The CDR3 is made up of 15 amino acids. V shed 3 bases and J shed 2 bases, with 12 bases lying between them. CDR1 and CDR2 from the germline V gene are SGHDT and YYEEEE. Synthesis of TCR cDNA relied on 5'RACE template switching, which attached a universal primer site and UMIs. In TCRdb, the 5' RACE reads were re-called with MiXCR into one record per CDR3 protein. The profile shows about 260,000 distinct CDR3 sequences, 5.2% of them singletons. Notes on this clonotype: Its antigen is undetermined.

J is TRBJ1-5 and V is TRBV5-6; D is ambiguous. The receptor was derived from a man between 18 and 29 years old who received the YFV17D yellow fever vaccine. This material consisted of CD4+ T cells sorted from PBMCs, taken on the day of the yellow fever booster vaccination. CDR3 coding DNA: TGTGCCAGCAGCTACGGGCTATTGGGCAATCAGCCCCAGCATTTT. Encoded protein: CASSYGLLGNQPQHF.